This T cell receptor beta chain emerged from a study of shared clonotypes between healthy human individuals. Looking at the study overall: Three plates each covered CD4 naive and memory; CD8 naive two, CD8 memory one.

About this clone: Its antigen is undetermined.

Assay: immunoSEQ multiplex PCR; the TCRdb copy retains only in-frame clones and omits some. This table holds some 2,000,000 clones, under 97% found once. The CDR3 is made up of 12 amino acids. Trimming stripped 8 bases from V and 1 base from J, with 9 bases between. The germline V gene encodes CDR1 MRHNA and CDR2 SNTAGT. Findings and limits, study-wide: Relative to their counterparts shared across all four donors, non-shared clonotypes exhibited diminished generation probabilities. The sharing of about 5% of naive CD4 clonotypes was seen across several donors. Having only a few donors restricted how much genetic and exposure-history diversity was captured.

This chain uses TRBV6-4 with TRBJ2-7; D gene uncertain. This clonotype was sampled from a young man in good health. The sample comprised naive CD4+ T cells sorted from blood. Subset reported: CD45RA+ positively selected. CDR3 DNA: TGTGCCAGCCCTTTCCCGTCCTACGAGCAGTACTTC. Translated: CASPFPSYEQYF.